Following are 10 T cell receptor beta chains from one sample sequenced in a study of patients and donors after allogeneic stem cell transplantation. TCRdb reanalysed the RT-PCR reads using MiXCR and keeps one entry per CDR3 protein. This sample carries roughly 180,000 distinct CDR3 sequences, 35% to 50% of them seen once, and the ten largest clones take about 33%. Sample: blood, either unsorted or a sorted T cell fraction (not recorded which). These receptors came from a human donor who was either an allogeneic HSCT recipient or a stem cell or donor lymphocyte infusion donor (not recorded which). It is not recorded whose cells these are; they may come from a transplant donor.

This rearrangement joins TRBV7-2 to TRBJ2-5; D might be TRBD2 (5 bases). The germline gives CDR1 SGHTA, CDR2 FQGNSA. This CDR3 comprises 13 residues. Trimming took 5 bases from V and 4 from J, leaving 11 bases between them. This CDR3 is CASSESGGETQYF. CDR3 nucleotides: TGTGCCAGCAGCGAAAGCGGAGGAGAGACCCAGTACTTC.

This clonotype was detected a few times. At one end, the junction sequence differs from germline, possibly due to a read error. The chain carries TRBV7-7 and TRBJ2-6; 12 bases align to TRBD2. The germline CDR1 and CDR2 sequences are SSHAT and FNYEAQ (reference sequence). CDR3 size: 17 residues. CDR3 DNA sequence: TGTGCTAGCAGTCCGGGACTAGCGGGTTCTGGGGCCAACGTCCTGACTTTC. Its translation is CASSPGLAGSGANVLTF.

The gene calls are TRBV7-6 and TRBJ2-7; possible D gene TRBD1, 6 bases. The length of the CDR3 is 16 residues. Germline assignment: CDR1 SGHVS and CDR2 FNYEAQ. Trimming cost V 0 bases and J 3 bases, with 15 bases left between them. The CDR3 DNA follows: TGTGCCAGCAGCTTAGCCCTGACAGGAATCTACTACGAGCAGTACTTC. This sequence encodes CASSLALTGIYYEQYF.

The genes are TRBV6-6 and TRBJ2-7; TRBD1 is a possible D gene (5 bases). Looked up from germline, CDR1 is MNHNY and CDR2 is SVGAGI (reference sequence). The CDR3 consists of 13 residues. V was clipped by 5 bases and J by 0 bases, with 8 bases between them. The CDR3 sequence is CASSEDNSYEQYF. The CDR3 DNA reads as TGTGCCAGCAGTGAGGACAACTCCTACGAGCAGTACTTC.

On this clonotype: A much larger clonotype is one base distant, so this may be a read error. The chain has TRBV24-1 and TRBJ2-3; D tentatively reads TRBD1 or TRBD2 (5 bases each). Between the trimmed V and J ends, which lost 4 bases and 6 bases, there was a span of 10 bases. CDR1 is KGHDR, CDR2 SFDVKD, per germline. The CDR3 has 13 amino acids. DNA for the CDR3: TGTGCCACCAGTGAACTCCGGGGCGATACGCAGTATTTT. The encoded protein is CATSELRGDTQYF.

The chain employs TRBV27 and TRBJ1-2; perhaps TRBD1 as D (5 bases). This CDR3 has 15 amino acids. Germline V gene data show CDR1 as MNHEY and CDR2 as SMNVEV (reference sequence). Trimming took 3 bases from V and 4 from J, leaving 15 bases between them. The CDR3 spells CASSFGREEFYGYTF. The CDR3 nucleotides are TGTGCCAGCAGTTTCGGCAGGGAGGAATTCTATGGCTACACCTTC.

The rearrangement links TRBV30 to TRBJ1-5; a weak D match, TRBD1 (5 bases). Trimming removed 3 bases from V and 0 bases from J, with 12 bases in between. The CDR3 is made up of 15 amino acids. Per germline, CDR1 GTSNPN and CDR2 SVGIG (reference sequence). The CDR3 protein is CAWREGAYSNQPQHF. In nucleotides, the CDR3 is TGTGCCTGGAGAGAAGGGGCCTATAGCAATCAGCCCCAGCATTTT.

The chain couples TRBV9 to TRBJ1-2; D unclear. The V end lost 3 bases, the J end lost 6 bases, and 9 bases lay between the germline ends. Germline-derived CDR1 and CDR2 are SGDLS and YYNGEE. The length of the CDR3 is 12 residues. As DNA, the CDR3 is TGTGCCAGCAGCGCGACACGCGATGGCTACACCTTC. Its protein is CASSATRDGYTF.

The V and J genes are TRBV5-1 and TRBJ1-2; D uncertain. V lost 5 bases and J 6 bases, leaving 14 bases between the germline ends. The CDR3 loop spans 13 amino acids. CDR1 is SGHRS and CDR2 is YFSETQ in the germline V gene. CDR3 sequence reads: CASRAGGTDGYTF. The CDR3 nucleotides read TGCGCCAGCAGAGCAGGAGGAACCGATGGCTACACCTTC.

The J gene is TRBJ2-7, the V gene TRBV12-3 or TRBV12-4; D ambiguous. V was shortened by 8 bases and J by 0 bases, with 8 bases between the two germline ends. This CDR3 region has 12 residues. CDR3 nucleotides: TGTGCCAGCCAGTCAGGCTCCTACGAGCAGTACTTC. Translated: CASQSGSYEQYF.